This record covers a single T cell receptor (beta chain). Its antigen is not known. This record comes from a study of OX40 agonist ivuxolimab in advanced cancers. Across the study: Administration of intravenous ivuxolimab to patients occurred every 2 weeks at 0.01 to 10 mg/kg. Hepatocellular carcinoma, melanoma, renal cell or head and neck cancer occurred in dose-escalation patients. Patients achieving partial responses numbered three: one hepatocellular carcinoma case and two cutaneous melanoma cases. Study-wide points: CD8+ T cells showed, on average, more clonal expansion than CD4+ cells.

Assay used: immunoSEQ multiplex PCR; TCRdb lists only in-frame clones, some missing. The table includes 70,000 to 90,000 clones, 91% detected once. The junction had 6 bases not matched to a gene; V was cut back by 5 bases and J by 6 bases. Germline CDR1 reads MNHEY; CDR2 reads SVGAGI. The CDR3 runs to 13 residues. The specimen comprised CD4+ or CD8+ T cells sorted from blood, sampled in a trial of the OX40 agonist ivuxolimab. V and J are TRBV6-5 and TRBJ1-2; the match to TRBD1 covers 7 bases. The receptor's source is an adult with an advanced solid tumor such as melanoma, head and neck, liver or kidney cancer. The DNA of the CDR3 is TGTGCCAGCAGTGCCCAGGGGGATAATGGCTACACCTTC. This sequence encodes CASSAQGDNGYTF.